Listed here are 5 T cell receptor beta chains from one sample, sequenced in a study of control samples from healthy donors and cancer patients. Sequencing used immunoSEQ multiplex PCR; TCRdb keeps in-frame clones, though not all of them. This sample has 63,000 or so clones, with roughly nine tenths found just once. Sequenced sample: PBMCs. These receptors were collected from a man in his 60s with colorectal cancer.

The chain employs TRBV20-1 and TRBJ2-5; D not certain. Trimming took 6 bases from V and 4 from J, leaving 6 bases between them. Germline CDR1 is DFQATT and CDR2 is SNEGSKA (reference sequence). CDR3 length: 10 residues. The CDR3, as DNA: TGCAGTGCATCAGCAGAGACCCAGTACTTC. Translating it yields CSASAETQYF.

The chain is built from TRBV9 and TRBJ1-2; D remains ambiguous. Germline V gene data show CDR1 as SGDLS and CDR2 as YYNGEE. The CDR3 has 14 amino acids. V was cut by 0 bases and J by 13 bases, with 19 bases left in between. In DNA form, the CDR3 reads TGTGCCAGCAGCGTAGACCATGGCCCCTTAGATCTCACCTTC. The encoded protein is CASSVDHGPLDLTF.

The chain recombines TRBV2 with TRBJ2-3; 9 nucleotides align to TRBD1. This CDR3 has 14 residues. Germline CDR1 and CDR2: SNHLY and FYNNEI. The ends lost 6 bases at V and 3 bases at J; junction bases unmatched: 4. The CDR3 loop is CASRRTGVTDTQYF. CDR3 nucleotide sequence: TGTGCCAGCAGGCGGACAGGGGTAACAGATACGCAGTATTTT.

DNA for the CDR3: TGCGCCAGCAGCTTGGGTGTCAGGGGGCAAACCGGGGAGCTGTTTTTT. Protein: CASSLGVRGQTGELFF. The rearrangement joins TRBV5-1 to TRBJ2-2; 8 bases fit TRBD1. Per the germline V gene, CDR1 is SGHRS and CDR2 is YFSETQ. V was clipped by 0 bases and J by 5 bases; unmatched bases: 6. This CDR3 is built from 16 residues.

This sequence joins TRBV18 and TRBJ2-3; 10 bases agree with TRBD2. Looked up from germline, CDR1 is KGHSH and CDR2 is LQKENI. Losses at the gene ends were 3 bases for V and 4 bases for J; bases not matched to a gene: 7. This CDR3 region has 16 residues. The CDR3 DNA is TGTGCCAGCTCACCCCGACTAGCGGGTATGTCAGATACGCAGTATTTT. Translation gives CASSPRLAGMSDTQYF.